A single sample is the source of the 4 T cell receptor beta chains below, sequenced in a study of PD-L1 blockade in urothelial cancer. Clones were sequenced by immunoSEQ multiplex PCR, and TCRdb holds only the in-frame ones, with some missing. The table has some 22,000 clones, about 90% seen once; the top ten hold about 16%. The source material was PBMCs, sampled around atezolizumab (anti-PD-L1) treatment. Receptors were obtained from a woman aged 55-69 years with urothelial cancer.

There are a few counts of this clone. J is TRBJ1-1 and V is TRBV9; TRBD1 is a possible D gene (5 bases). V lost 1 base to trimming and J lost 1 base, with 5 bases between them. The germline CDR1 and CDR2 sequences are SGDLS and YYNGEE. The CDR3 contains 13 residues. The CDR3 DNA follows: TGTGCCAGCAGCGTACAGGGGAACACTGAAGCTTTCTTT. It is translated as CASSVQGNTEAFF. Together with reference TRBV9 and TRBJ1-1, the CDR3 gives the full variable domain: DSGVTQTPKHLITATGQRVTLRCSPRSGDLSVYWYQQSLDQGLQFLIQYYNGEERAKGNILERFSAQQFPDLHSELNLSSLELGDSALYFCASSVQGNTEAFFGQGTRLTVV.

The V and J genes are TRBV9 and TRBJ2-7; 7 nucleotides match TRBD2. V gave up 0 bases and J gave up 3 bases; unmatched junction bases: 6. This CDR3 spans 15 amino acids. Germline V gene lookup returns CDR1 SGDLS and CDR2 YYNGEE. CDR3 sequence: CASSVVPGDYYEQYF. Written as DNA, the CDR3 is TGTGCCAGCAGCGTAGTTCCCGGGGACTACTACGAGCAGTACTTC.

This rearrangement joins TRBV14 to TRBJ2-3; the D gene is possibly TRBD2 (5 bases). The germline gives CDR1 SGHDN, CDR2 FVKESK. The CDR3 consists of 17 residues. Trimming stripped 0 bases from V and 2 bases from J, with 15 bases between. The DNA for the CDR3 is TGTGCCAGCAGCCAAGATTGGAGCGGAGCCCTCACAGATACGCAGTATTTT. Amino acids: CASSQDWSGALTDTQYF.

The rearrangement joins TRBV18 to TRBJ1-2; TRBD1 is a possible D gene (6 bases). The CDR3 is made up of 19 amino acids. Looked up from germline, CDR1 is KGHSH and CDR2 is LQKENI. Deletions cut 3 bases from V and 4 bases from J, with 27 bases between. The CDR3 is CASSPTRQDGIRTSYGYTF. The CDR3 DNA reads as TGTGCCAGCTCACCCACCCGACAGGACGGAATCCGTACAAGCTATGGCTACACCTTC.